Each of the 9 T cell receptor beta chains below was sequenced from the same sample in a study of preoperative IRX-2 immunotherapy in early breast cancer. Treatment: preoperative locoregional IRX-2 cytokine immunotherapy. Profiled with immunoSEQ multiplex PCR; TCRdb holds only in-frame clones, not every one. The data contain roughly 30,000 clones, 80% to 85% of them singletons. The specimen was lymph node tissue, collected from a patient treated with IRX-2 immunotherapy. These receptors originate from a human donor with breast cancer.

This clone occurred a few times. The rearrangement uses TRBV11-3 and TRBJ2-1, with 13 bases lining up with TRBD2. The V and J ends lost 4 bases and 5 bases, in that order; junction bases with no gene match: 2. The CDR3 spans 15 residues. Germline V gene lookup returns CDR1 SGHNT and CDR2 YENEEA. The CDR3 bases are TGTGCCAGCAGCTCCGGACTAGCGGGGGACAATGAGCAGTTCTTC. Encoded protein: CASSSGLAGDNEQFF.

The chain combines TRBV6-8 with TRBJ1-1, with D tentatively TRBD1 (6 bases). The V and J ends lost 9 bases and 1 base respectively, with 12 bases between them. CDR1 is MNHGY, CDR2 SAAAGT, per germline. The CDR3 spans 13 residues. The chain's CDR3 is CARAQGSNTEAFF. CDR3 DNA: TGTGCCAGGGCGCAGGGGTCGAACACTGAAGCTTTCTTT.

The chain couples TRBV6-7 to TRBJ2-1, with 10 bases matching TRBD2. TRBV6-7 belongs to the ORF category, with a function that is uncertain. This CDR3 is 16 amino acids long. Trimming cost V 5 bases and J 6 bases; bases outside gene matches: 10. For the CDR3, the DNA is TGTGCCAGCAGTGTGCTAGCGGGAGCGGAATCCAATGAGCAGTTCTTC. It encodes CASSVLAGAESNEQFF.

V usage is TRBV12-5 and J usage is TRBJ1-4; D possibly corresponds to TRBD1 (6 bases). This CDR3 region has 13 residues. CDR1 is LGHNT, CDR2 FRNRAP, per germline. CDR3 region: CASTGNLGGKLFF. DNA for the CDR3: TGTGCCAGCACAGGGAACCTCGGGGGAAAACTGTTTTTT.

The rearrangement uses TRBV19 and TRBJ1-2; perhaps TRBD1 as D (6 bases). The V gene lost 4 bases and the J gene lost 1 base, with 13 bases spanning the gap. Germline V CDR1 and CDR2: LNHDA, SQIVND (reference sequence). CDR3 size: 15 residues. In DNA form, the CDR3 reads TGTGCCAGTAGTAAGCGGGGGACAAATAACTATGGCTACACCTTC. Translating gives CASSKRGTNNYGYTF.

The CDR3 nucleotides are TGTGCCACCAGCAGAGATGATAGGGCCACCGGTGAGCAGTTCTTC. Protein: CATSRDDRATGEQFF. This chain joins TRBV15 and TRBJ2-1; D gene unclear. Trimming removed 0 bases from V and 9 bases from J, with 15 bases in between. Germline assignment: CDR1 LNHNV and CDR2 YYDKDF (reference sequence). The CDR3 is 15 residues long.

This chain links TRBV18 with TRBJ1-2, with unresolved D. The CDR3 sequence is 12 residues long. Germline V gives CDR1 KGHSH, CDR2 LQKENI. Deletions cut 3 bases from V and 8 bases from J, with 10 bases between. In DNA, the CDR3 is TGTGCCAGCTCACCCCTTACTGAGGGCTACACCTTC. Residues: CASSPLTEGYTF. The full variable domain, in which reference TRBV18 and TRBJ1-2 provide the parts outside the CDR3, is NAGVMQNPRHLVRRRGQEARLRCSPMKGHSHVYWYRQLPEEGLKFMVYLQKENIIDESGMPKERFSAEFPKEGPSILRIQQVVRGDSAAYFCASSPLTEGYTFGSGTRLTVV.

The chain joins TRBV29-1 to TRBJ1-5, with D tentatively TRBD1 (6 bases). This CDR3 has 13 amino acids. The ends were cut back, 4 bases at V and 2 bases at J, with 9 bases in the middle. Per the germline V gene, CDR1 is SQVTM and CDR2 is ANQGSEA. CDR3 region: CSVGDNRNQPQHF. The CDR3 DNA reads as TGCAGCGTTGGGGACAACCGCAATCAGCCCCAGCATTTT.

As DNA, the CDR3 is TGTGCCAGTAGTATAGGACTAGCTCGGTCAGATACGCAGTATTTT. Its translation is CASSIGLARSDTQYF. V usage is TRBV19 and J usage is TRBJ2-3, with TRBD2 matching over 7 bases. Per the germline V gene, CDR1 is LNHDA and CDR2 is SQIVND (reference sequence). V lost 1 base to trimming and J lost 4 bases; unmatched junction nucleotides: 5. This CDR3 has 15 amino acids.